This paragraph reports one T cell receptor (beta chain). As yet, its antigen is unknown. This sample is drawn from a study of blood T cells in healthy people across ages. Combining a sample-barcoded 5' primer with a J-beta primer mix, a second PCR ran for roughly 7 to 11 cycles. Every sample gave at least 2.5 million paired-end reads containing CDR3. TCRdb used MiXCR to reprocess the 5' RACE reads, holding one entry per CDR3 protein. There are about 1 million distinct CDR3 sequences in the sample; 35% to 55% occur only once, and about 19% lies in the top ten. Study-level results: Long-lived donors carried more naive CD4+ cells and greater diversity than aged donors. Lack of knowledge of donor CMV status possibly confounded expanded clonotype changes.

V was pared by 2 bases and J by 7 bases, with 17 bases of the junction left unmatched. Germline CDR1 and CDR2: SGHTA and FQGNSA. The CDR3 has 18 residues. The rearrangement links TRBV7-2 to TRBJ1-5, with 7 bases fitting TRBD1. The source is a woman aged 55-70 years in good health. Sequenced input: blood. The CDR3 protein is CASSLQRPVTGFSQPQHF. In DNA form, the CDR3 reads TGTGCCAGCAGCTTACAGCGACCCGTGACAGGGTTTTCGCAGCCCCAGCATTTT.